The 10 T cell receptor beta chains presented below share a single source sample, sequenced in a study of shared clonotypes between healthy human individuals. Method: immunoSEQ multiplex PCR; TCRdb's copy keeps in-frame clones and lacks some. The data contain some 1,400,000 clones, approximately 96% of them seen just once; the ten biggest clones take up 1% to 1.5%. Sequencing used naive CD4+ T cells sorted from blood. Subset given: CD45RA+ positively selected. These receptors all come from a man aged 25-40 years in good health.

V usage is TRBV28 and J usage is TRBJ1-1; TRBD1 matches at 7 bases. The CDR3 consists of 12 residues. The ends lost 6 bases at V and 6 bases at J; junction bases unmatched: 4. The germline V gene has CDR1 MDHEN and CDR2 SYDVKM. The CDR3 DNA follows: TGTGCCAGCAGAACAGGGGAGGCTGAAGCTTTCTTT. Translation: CASRTGEAEAFF.

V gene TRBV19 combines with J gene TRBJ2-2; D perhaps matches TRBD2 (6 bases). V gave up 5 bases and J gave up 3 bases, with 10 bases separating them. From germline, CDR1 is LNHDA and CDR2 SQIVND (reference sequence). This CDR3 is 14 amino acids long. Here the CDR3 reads CASSRREHTGELFF. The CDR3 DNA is TGTGCCAGTAGTCGGCGGGAACACACCGGGGAGCTGTTTTTT.

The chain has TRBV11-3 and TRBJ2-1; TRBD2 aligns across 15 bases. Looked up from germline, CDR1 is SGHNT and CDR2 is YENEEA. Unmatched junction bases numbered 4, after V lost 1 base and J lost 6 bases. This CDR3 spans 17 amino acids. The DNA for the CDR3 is TGTGCCAGCAGCTTAGTCACGGGACTAGCGGGAGGCAATGAGCAGTTCTTC. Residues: CASSLVTGLAGGNEQFF.

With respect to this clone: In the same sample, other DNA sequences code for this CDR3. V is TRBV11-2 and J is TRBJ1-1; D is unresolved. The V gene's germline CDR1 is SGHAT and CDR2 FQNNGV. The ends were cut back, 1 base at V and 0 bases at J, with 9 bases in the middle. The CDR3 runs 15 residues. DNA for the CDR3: TGTGCCAGCAGCTTAGGAGGTCGGTTGAACACTGAAGCTTTCTTT. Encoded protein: CASSLGGRLNTEAFF.

CDR3 bases: TGTGCCAGCACCCGGGGAGGGCGGGAGGCAGATACGCAGTATTTT. It translates to CASTRGGREADTQYF. This chain connects TRBV7-2 to TRBJ2-3; TRBD2 matches at 8 bases. V shed 7 bases and J 4 bases; nucleotides not matched to a gene: 10. The length of the CDR3 is 15 residues. CDR1 SGHTA and CDR2 FQGNSA come from the germline V gene.

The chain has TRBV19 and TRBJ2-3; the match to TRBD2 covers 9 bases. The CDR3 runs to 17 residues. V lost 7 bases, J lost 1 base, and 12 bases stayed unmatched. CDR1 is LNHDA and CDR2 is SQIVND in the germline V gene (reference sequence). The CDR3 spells CASTLAQREVGTDTQYF. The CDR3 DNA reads TGTGCCAGTACCCTAGCCCAGCGGGAGGTGGGCACAGATACGCAGTATTTT.

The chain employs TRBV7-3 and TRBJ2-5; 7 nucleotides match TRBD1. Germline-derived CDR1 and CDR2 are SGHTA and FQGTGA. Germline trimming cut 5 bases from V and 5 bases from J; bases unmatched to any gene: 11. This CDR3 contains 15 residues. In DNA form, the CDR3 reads TGTGCCAGCAGCCTAGGTGGACAGGCCGAGGAGACCCAGTACTTC. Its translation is CASSLGGQAEETQYF. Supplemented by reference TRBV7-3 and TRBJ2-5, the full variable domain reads GAGVSQTPSNKVTEKGKYVELRCDPISGHTALYWYRQSLGQGPEFLIYFQGTGAADDSGLPNDRFFAVRPEGSVSTLKIQRTERGDSAVYLCASSLGGQAEETQYFGPGTRLLVL.

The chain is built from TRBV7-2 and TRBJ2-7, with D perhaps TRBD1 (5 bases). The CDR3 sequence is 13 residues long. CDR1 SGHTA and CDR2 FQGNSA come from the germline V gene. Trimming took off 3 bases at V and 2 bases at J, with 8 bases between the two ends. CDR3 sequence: CASSFAGPYEQYF. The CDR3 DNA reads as TGTGCCAGCAGCTTTGCAGGGCCCTACGAGCAGTACTTC.

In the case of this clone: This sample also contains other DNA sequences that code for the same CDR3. CDR3 coding DNA: TGCGCCAGCAGCTTGGCCGGACAGGGGTCCGGGGAGCTGTTTTTT. It specifies CASSLAGQGSGELFF. This chain links TRBV5-1 with TRBJ2-2; 9 bases are shared with TRBD1. Germline assignment: CDR1 SGHRS and CDR2 YFSETQ. The trim removed 0 bases at V and 6 bases at J, leaving 3 bases unmatched. This CDR3 spans 15 amino acids.

DNA of the CDR3: TGTGCCAGTACGGGGGGGACAGGGGTTCCCGGCTATGGCTACACCTTC. Its protein product is CASTGGTGVPGYGYTF. This chain connects TRBV19 to TRBJ1-2; 10 bases are a match to TRBD1. This CDR3 region has 16 residues. With 7 bases clipped from V and 4 bases from J, the junction kept 12 bases outside the gene matches. The germline gives CDR1 LNHDA, CDR2 SQIVND (reference sequence). Combining the CDR3 with reference TRBV19 and TRBJ1-2 gives the whole variable domain DGGITQSPKYLFRKEGQNVTLSCEQNLNHDAMYWYRQDPGQGLRLIYYSQIVNDFQKGDIAEGYSVSREKKESFPLTVTSAQKNPTAFYLCASTGGTGVPGYGYTFGSGTRLTVV.